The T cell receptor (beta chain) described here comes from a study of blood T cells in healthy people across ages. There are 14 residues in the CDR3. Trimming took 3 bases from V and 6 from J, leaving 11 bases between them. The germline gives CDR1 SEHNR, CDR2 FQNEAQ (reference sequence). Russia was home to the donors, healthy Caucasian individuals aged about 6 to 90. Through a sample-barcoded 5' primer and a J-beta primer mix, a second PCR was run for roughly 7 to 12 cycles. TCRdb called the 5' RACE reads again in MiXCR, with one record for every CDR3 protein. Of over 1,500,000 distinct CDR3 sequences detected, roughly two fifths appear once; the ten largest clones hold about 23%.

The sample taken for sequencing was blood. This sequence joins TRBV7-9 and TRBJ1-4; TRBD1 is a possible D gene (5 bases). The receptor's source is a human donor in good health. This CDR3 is CASSFLQGDEKLFF. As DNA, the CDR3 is TGTGCCAGCAGCTTTCTTCAGGGAGATGAAAAACTGTTTTTT.